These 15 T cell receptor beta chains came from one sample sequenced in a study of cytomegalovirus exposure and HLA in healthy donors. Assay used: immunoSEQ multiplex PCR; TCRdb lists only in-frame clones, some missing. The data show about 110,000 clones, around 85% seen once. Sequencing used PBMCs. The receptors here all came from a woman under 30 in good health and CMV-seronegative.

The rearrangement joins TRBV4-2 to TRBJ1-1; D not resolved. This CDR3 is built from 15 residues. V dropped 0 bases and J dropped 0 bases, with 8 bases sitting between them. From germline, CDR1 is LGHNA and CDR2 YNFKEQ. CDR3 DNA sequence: TGTGCCAGCAGCCAAGATTACAGCATGAACACTGAAGCTTTCTTT. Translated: CASSQDYSMNTEAFF.

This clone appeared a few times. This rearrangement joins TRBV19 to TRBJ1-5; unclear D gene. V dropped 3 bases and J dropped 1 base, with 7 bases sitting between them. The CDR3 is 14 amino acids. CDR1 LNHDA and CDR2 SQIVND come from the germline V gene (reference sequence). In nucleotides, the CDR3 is TGTGCCAGTAGTATGGTCAGAAGCAATCAGCCCCAGCATTTT. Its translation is CASSMVRSNQPQHF.

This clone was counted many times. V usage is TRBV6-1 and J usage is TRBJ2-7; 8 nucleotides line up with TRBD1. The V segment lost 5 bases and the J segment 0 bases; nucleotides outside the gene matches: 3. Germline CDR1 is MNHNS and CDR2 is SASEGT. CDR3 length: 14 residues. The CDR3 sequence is CASSLGTGSYEQYF. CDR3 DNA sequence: TGTGCCAGCAGTTTGGGGACAGGCTCCTACGAGCAGTACTTC.

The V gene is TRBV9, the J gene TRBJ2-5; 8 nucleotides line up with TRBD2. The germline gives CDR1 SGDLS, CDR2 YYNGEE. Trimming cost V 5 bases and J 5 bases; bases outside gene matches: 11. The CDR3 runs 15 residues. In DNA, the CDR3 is TGTGCCAGCAGTAAAGAGGTCCTAGCGGGCGAGACCCAGTACTTC. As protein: CASSKEVLAGETQYF.

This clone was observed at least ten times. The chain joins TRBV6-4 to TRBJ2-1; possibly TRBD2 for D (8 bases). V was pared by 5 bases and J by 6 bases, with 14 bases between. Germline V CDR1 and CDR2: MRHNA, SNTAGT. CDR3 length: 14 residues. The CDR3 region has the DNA TGTGCCAGCAGTCCAGCGGGGGACAGCAATGAGCAGTTCTTC. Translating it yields CASSPAGDSNEQFF.

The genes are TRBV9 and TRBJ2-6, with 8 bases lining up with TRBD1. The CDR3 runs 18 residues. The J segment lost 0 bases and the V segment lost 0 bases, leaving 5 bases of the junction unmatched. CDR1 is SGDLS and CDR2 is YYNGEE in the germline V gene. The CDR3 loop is CASSVEGQAFSGANVLTF. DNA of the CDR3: TGTGCCAGCAGCGTAGAGGGACAGGCGTTCTCTGGGGCCAACGTCCTGACTTTC.

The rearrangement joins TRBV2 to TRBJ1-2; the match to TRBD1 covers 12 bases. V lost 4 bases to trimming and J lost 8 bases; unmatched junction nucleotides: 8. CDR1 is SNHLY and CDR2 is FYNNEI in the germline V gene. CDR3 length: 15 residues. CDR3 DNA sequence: TGTGCCAGCAGTGCCCCGGGACAGGGGGCGGTAGGCTACACCTTC. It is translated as CASSAPGQGAVGYTF.

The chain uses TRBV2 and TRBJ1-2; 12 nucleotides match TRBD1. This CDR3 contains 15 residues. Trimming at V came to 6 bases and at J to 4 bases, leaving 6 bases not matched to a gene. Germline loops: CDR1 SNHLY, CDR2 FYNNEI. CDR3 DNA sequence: TGTGCCAGCAGGTTCGGGACAGGGGGCTTCTATGGCTACACCTTC. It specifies CASRFGTGGFYGYTF.

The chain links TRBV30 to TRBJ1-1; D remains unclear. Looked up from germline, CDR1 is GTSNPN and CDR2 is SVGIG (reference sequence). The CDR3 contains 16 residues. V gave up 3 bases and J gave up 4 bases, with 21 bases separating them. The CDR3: CAWRGRTDVGLTEAFF. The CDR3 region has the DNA TGTGCCTGGAGGGGGAGAACCGACGTTGGTCTCACTGAAGCTTTCTTT.

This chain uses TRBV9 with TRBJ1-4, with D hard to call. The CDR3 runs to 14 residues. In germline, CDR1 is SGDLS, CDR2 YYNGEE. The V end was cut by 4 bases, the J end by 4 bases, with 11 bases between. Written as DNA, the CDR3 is TGTGCCAGCAGCCCCATCGGGTTTAATGAAAAACTGTTTTTT. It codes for CASSPIGFNEKLFF.

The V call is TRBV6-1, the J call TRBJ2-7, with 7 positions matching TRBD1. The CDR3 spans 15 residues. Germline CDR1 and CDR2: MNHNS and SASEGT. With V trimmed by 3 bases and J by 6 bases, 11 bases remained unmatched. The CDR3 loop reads CASSDPPGQWVEQYF. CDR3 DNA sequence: TGTGCCAGCAGTGACCCCCCGGGACAGTGGGTCGAGCAGTACTTC.

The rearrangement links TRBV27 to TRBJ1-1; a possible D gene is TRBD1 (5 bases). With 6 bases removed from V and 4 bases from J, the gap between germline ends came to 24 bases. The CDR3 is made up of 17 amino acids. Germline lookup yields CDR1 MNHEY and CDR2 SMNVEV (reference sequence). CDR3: CASRVIGYRTPGTEAFF. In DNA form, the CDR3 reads TGTGCCAGCAGGGTAATCGGGTACAGGACCCCGGGCACTGAAGCTTTCTTT.

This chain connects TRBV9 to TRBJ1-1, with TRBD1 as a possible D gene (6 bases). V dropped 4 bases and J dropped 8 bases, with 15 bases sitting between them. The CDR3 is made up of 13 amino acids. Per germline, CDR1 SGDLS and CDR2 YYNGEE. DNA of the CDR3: TGTGCCAGCAGCCCAGGGGCAGGACCCGAAGCTTTCTTT. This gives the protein CASSPGAGPEAFF.

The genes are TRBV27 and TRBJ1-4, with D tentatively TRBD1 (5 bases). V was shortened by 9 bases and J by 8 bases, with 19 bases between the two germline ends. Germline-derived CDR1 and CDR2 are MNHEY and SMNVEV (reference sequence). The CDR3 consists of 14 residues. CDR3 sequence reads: CASGPRAEGEKLFF. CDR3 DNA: TGTGCCAGTGGCCCCAGGGCCGAAGGCGAAAAACTGTTTTTT. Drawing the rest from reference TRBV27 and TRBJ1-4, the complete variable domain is EAQVTQNPRYLITVTGKKLTVTCSQNMNHEYMSWYRQDPGLGLRQIYYSMNVEVTDKGDVPEGYKVSRKEKRNFPLILESPSPNQTSLYFCASGPRAEGEKLFFGSGTQLSVL.

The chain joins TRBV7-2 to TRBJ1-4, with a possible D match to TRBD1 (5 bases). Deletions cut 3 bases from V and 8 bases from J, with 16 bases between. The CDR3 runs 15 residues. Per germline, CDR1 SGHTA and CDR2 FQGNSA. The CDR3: CASSFSGNGGEKLFF. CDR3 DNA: TGTGCCAGCAGCTTCTCAGGGAACGGGGGGGAAAAACTGTTTTTT. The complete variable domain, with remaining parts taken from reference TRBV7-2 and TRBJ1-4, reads GAGVSQSPSNKVTEKGKDVELRCDPISGHTALYWYRQSLGQGLEFLIYFQGNSAPDKSGLPSDRFSAERTGGSVSTLTIQRTQQEDSAVYLCASSFSGNGGEKLFFGSGTQLSVL.